The subject of this entry is one T cell receptor (beta chain). MiXCR was run by TCRdb on the RT-PCR reads, yielding one entry per CDR3 protein. The sample yields hundreds of thousands of distinct CDR3 sequences, about 25% seen once. These data come from a study of response to subunit inactivated influenza vaccine. The ends lost 6 bases at V and 1 base at J; junction bases unmatched: 15. The CDR3 runs to 17 residues. Germline V gives CDR1 MDHEN, CDR2 SYDVKM. Sequences were derived from CD4+ T cells sorted from PBMCs, sampled roughly 5 days after vaccination. The TCR sequence derives from a man aged 50 or older who received an inactivated influenza vaccine. V gene TRBV28 combines with J gene TRBJ2-7; 7 nucleotides match TRBD2. The chain's CDR3 is CASSLIRGAGDSYEQYF. The CDR3 DNA reads TGTGCCAGCAGCCTGATTCGCGGGGCGGGGGATTCCTACGAGCAGTACTTC.